This T cell receptor beta chain was sequenced during a study of CD8 T cells in Susac syndrome. The wider study: Blood was drawn from patients with Susac syndrome. At that point, they were therapy-naive, on corticosteroids, or on intravenous immunoglobulin alone. Study-level findings and limits: In Susac patients, clonal expansion was not detected in CD4+ cells.

V gave up 1 base and J gave up 2 bases, with 8 bases separating them. Germline-derived CDR1 and CDR2 are MNHEY and SMNVEV (reference sequence). This CDR3 spans 14 amino acids. Random hexamers were used to reverse transcribe about 0.5 to 1 ug of RNA. TCRdb reanalysed the immunoSEQ multiplex PCR reads using MiXCR and keeps one entry per CDR3 protein. Here the sample spans about 240,000 distinct CDR3 sequences, 95% to 97% being singletons. For this clonotype: What it binds is unknown.

While CD8+ and CD4+ T cells were isolated negatively, TEMRA cells were enriched by FACS. The material sequenced was CD4+ T cells from PBMCs. The rearrangement uses TRBV27 and TRBJ1-1, with a possible D match to TRBD1 (5 bases). The receptor was derived from a human donor with Susac syndrome. In nucleotides, the CDR3 is TGTGCCAGCAGTTTATGGGGCTCCAACACTGAAGCTTTCTTT. Its translation is CASSLWGSNTEAFF.